The rows below give T cell receptor beta chains drawn from one sample of a study of T cell changes during pregnancy in multiple sclerosis. Some clones are missing from TCRdb's copy, which holds only in-frame ones; the method was immunoSEQ multiplex PCR. Found here are about 22,000 clones, roughly 87% of them singletons; the top ten hold more than 7.5%. The sample was CD8+ T cells from peripheral blood mononuclear cells, taken after pregnancy. The receptors shown here come from a female donor with multiple sclerosis, enrolled in a pregnancy study. CDR3s include the opening cysteine and the closing phenylalanine or tryptophan. The D gene is left open where the match is weak. Clone size is not always given. Where it is, it says once, few, many or a class for expanded clones.

v_call	j_call	clone_size	cdr3_length	d_call	cdr3_nt	cdr3_aa
TRBV5-1	TRBJ1-2	NA	14	NA	TGCGCCAGCAGCTTGGCAGGCCGGATCTATGGCTACACCTTC	CASSLAGRIYGYTF
TRBV28	TRBJ2-6	NA	17	NA	TGTGCCAGCAGTTTTGGCAGGTTTCTCTCTGGGGCCAACGTCCTGACTTTC	CASSFGRFLSGANVLTF
TRBV4-1	TRBJ2-1	NA	13	NA	TGCGCCAGCAGCCAGATCGGGTTGGATGAGCAGTTCTTC	CASSQIGLDEQFF
TRBV28	TRBJ2-4	NA	17	NA	TGTGCCAGCAGTCTCCCCCGGCAGGGGACGGCCAAAAACATTCAGTACTTC	CASSLPRQGTAKNIQYF
TRBV15	TRBJ2-7	once	14	NA	TGTGCCACCAGCAGCGTAGGCGAGGGCTACGAGCAGTACTTC	CATSSVGEGYEQYF
TRBV2	TRBJ2-1	NA	13	TRBD2	TGTGCCAGAAGAGTAGCGGGATCTGGGGAGCAGTTCTTC	CARRVAGSGEQFF
TRBV28	TRBJ1-4	NA	14	NA	TGTGCCAGCGCCGGGAGGGCAACTAATGAAAAACTGTTTTTT	CASAGRATNEKLFF
TRBV11-2	TRBJ2-3	NA	16	TRBD2	TGTGCCAGCAGCTTAGTTGGCGCGGGAGGGGGAGATACGCAGTATTTT	CASSLVGAGGGDTQYF
TRBV13	TRBJ2-7	NA	15	TRBD1	TGTGCCAGCAGCGACCGGACAGGGGACCTATACGAGCAGTACTTC	CASSDRTGDLYEQYF
TRBV13	TRBJ2-7	once	16	TRBD2	TGTGCCAGCAGCACTCGACTAGCGGAACGCTCCTACGAGCAGTACTTC	CASSTRLAERSYEQYF
TRBV2	TRBJ1-1	NA	16	NA	TGTGCCAGCAGTGAACCAGGAAATGAAATGAACACTGAAGCTTTCTTT	CASSEPGNEMNTEAFF
TRBV4-1	TRBJ2-1	NA	16	TRBD2	TGCGCCAGCAGCCAGGAGACTAGCGATCCCTACAATGAGCAGTTCTTC	CASSQETSDPYNEQFF
TRBV10-3	TRBJ2-2	NA	16	TRBD1	TGTGCCATCAGTGATTGGGGACAGGCGAACACCGGGGAGCTGTTTTTT	CAISDWGQANTGELFF
TRBV6-1	TRBJ2-5	once	15	NA	TGTGCCAGCAGACTCGGGACGGGGGAGTCAGAGACCCAGTACTTC	CASRLGTGESETQYF
TRBV5-1	TRBJ2-3	NA	14	TRBD2	TGCGCCAGCAGCTTAACTAGCGGGAGGTATACGCAGTATTTT	CASSLTSGRYTQYF
TRBV4-1	TRBJ1-1	NA	16	NA	TGCGCCAGCAGCCAAGATGCGAGAGGGACATACACTGAAGCTTTCTTT	CASSQDARGTYTEAFF
TRBV5-5	TRBJ2-7	NA	15	TRBD1	TGTGCCAGCAGCGGGTGGGACAGGGATCTCGACGAGCAGTACTTC	CASSGWDRDLDEQYF
TRBV10-3	TRBJ2-5	NA	16	TRBD1	TGTGCCATCAGTGAGATGACAGGGGGCGTAGGAGAGACCCAGTACTTC	CAISEMTGGVGETQYF
TRBV6-4	TRBJ2-3	NA	15	NA	TGTGCCAGCAGTGGGAGACCCCCCACCACAGATACGCAGTATTTT	CASSGRPPTTDTQYF
TRBV18	TRBJ2-5	NA	16	TRBD2	TGTGCCAGCTCACCAAAAGCGGGAGAAGGGCAAGAGACCCAGTACTTC	CASSPKAGEGQETQYF
TRBV6-4	TRBJ2-2	NA	15	TRBD2	TGTGCCAGCAGTGACGGCGGGAGGGAGACCGGGGAGCTGTTTTTT	CASSDGGRETGELFF
TRBV25-1	TRBJ1-3	NA	12	NA	TGTGCCAGCAGTGGGGCGGGAAACACCATATATTTT	CASSGAGNTIYF
TRBV27	TRBJ1-1	NA	13	NA	TGTGCCAGCAGTTTGGGGCCGAACACTGAAGCTTTCTTT	CASSLGPNTEAFF
TRBV19	TRBJ2-1	NA	14	NA	TGTGCCCTTCGCCCTGTGAGCTCCTACAATGAGCAGTTCTTC	CALRPVSSYNEQFF
TRBV28	TRBJ2-7	NA	13	NA	TGTGCCAGCAGTATGGTCCCGGCCTACGAGCAGTACTTC	CASSMVPAYEQYF
TRBV5-1	TRBJ1-2	NA	16	NA	TGCGCCAGCAGCTTGGCGAGGTTTCTACAGGGCGATGGCTACACCTTC	CASSLARFLQGDGYTF
TRBV4-1	TRBJ2-7	NA	14	TRBD2	TGCGCCGCGGGACTAGCGGGAGGGATGAACGAGCAGTACTTC	CAAGLAGGMNEQYF
TRBV6-1	TRBJ1-1	NA	18	TRBD1	TGTGCCAGCAGTGAAGAGGGGACAGGGGGCTACTGGAACACTGAAGCTTTCTTT	CASSEEGTGGYWNTEAFF
TRBV19	TRBJ2-1	NA	17	TRBD1	TGTGCCAGTAGTAGTAAGCCAGTGGACAGGGTCTACAATGAGCAGTTCTTC	CASSSKPVDRVYNEQFF
TRBV11-2	TRBJ1-5	few	16	NA	TGTGCCAGCAGCTTAGTCCGAGGGAGGCGCAATCAGCCCCAGCATTTT	CASSLVRGRRNQPQHF
TRBV14	TRBJ2-1	NA	15	NA	TGTGCCAGCAGCCAAGAGAACCCAAACAGGAATGAGCAGTTCTTC	CASSQENPNRNEQFF
TRBV5-1	TRBJ2-5	NA	16	TRBD1	TGCGCCAGCAGCTTGATGTCGGGACAGGGACGAGAGACCCAGTACTTC	CASSLMSGQGRETQYF
TRBV19	TRBJ2-7	NA	14	TRBD1	TGTGCCAGTAGTTCGGGACAGGTGGCCTACGAGCAGTACTTC	CASSSGQVAYEQYF
TRBV27	TRBJ2-1	NA	15	NA	TGTGCCACTTCGACCATCGGGACTTCTTACAATGAGCAGTTCTTC	CATSTIGTSYNEQFF
TRBV19	TRBJ2-1	once	16	TRBD2	TGTGCCAGTAGTTCAGAACTAGCGGCCCTTACCCATGAGCAGTTCTTC	CASSSELAALTHEQFF
TRBV5-4	TRBJ2-2	NA	17	TRBD1	TGTGCCAGCAGCCCATCGGACAGGGGGCTTCGTACCGGGGAGCTGTTTTTT	CASSPSDRGLRTGELFF
TRBV6-5	TRBJ1-2	NA	13	NA	TGTGCCAGCAGTTACGTATTGGACAGACACTACACCTTC	CASSYVLDRHYTF
TRBV4-1	TRBJ1-5	NA	16	TRBD1	TGCGCCAGCATTATCGTAAAGGGGGCGAGTTGGCAGCCCCAGCATTTT	CASIIVKGASWQPQHF
TRBV5-1	TRBJ2-7	NA	15	TRBD1	TGCGCCAGCAGATGGGGGACAGGGGGCGTGTACGAGCAGTACTTC	CASRWGTGGVYEQYF
TRBV6-6	TRBJ1-2	NA	15	TRBD1	TGTGCCAGCAGTGTAGGACAGGGTGTTAACTATGGCTACACCTTC	CASSVGQGVNYGYTF
TRBV7-2	TRBJ2-3	NA	19	TRBD2	TGTGCCAGCAGCTTAGGGGTCTTGGGACTAGCGGAGAGCACAGATACGCAGTATTTT	CASSLGVLGLAESTDTQYF
TRBV4-1	TRBJ2-3	NA	16	TRBD2	TGCGCCAGCAGCCTATGGACTAGCGGCTTCACAGATACGCAGTATTTT	CASSLWTSGFTDTQYF
TRBV25-1	TRBJ2-7	NA	15	TRBD1	TGTGCCAGCAGTGAAGGAAGGGACAGAGCCTACGAGCAGTACTTC	CASSEGRDRAYEQYF
TRBV6-4	TRBJ2-3	NA	15	TRBD2	TGTGCCAGCAGCGACAGAGCGGGAGTACAAGATACGCAGTATTTT	CASSDRAGVQDTQYF
TRBV9	TRBJ2-4	NA	16	TRBD2	TGTGCCAGCAGCGCCTGGACTAGCGGGAGAGAAAACATTCAGTACTTC	CASSAWTSGRENIQYF
TRBV2	TRBJ2-7	NA	12	NA	TGTGCCAGCAGCTCGGGAGTAGACGAGCAGTACTTC	CASSSGVDEQYF
TRBV11-2	TRBJ2-7	NA	16	NA	TGTGCCAGCAGCTTAGACCTTGCCACTTTCTCCTACGAGCAGTACTTC	CASSLDLATFSYEQYF
TRBV6-4	TRBJ1-2	once	15	TRBD1	TGTGCCAGCGCTCCCGGGACAGGGCCTAACTATGGCTACACCTTC	CASAPGTGPNYGYTF
TRBV11-2	TRBJ1-1	NA	17	TRBD1	TGTGCCAGCAGACCCTTCGGACAGGGTCGGAGGTACACTGAAGCTTTCTTT	CASRPFGQGRRYTEAFF
TRBV4-3	TRBJ2-7	NA	17	TRBD1	TGCGCCAGCAGCCAAGATAGCTCTGAGACAGGGGCCTACGAGCAGTACTTC	CASSQDSSETGAYEQYF
TRBV7-6	TRBJ2-1	NA	14	TRBD2	TGTGCCAGCAGCTTAGTAACTAGCGGGAGTGTTCAGTTCTTC	CASSLVTSGSVQFF
TRBV19	TRBJ1-5	few	14	NA	TGTGCCAGTAGTATCCGAGACACCAATCAGCCCCAGCATTTT	CASSIRDTNQPQHF
TRBV27	TRBJ2-7	NA	14	TRBD1	TGTGCCAGCAGATGGACAGGGAGCTCCTACGAGCAGTACTTC	CASRWTGSSYEQYF
TRBV4-3	TRBJ2-1	NA	16	NA	TGCGCCAGCAGCCAAGAGGTCGCGGAGGTTTACAATGAGCAGTTCTTC	CASSQEVAEVYNEQFF